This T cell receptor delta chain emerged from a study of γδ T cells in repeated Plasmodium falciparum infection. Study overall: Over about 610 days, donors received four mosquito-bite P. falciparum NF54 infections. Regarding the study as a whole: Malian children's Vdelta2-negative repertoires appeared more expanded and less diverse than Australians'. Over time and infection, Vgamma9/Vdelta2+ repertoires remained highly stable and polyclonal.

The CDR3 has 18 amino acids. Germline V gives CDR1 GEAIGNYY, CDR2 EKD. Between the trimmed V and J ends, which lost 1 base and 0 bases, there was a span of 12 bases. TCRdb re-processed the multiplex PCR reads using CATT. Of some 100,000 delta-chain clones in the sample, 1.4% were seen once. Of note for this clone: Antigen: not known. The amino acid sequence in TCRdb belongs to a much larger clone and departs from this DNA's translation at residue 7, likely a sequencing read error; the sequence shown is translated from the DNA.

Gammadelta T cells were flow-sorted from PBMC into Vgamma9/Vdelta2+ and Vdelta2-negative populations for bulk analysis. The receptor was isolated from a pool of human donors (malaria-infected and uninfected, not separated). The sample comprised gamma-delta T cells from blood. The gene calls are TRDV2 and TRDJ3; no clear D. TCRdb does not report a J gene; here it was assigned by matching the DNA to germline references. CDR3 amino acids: CACDTREKSSWDTRQMFF. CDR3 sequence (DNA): TGTGCCTGTGACACACGGGAGAAAAGCTCCTGGGACACCCGACAGATGTTTTTC.